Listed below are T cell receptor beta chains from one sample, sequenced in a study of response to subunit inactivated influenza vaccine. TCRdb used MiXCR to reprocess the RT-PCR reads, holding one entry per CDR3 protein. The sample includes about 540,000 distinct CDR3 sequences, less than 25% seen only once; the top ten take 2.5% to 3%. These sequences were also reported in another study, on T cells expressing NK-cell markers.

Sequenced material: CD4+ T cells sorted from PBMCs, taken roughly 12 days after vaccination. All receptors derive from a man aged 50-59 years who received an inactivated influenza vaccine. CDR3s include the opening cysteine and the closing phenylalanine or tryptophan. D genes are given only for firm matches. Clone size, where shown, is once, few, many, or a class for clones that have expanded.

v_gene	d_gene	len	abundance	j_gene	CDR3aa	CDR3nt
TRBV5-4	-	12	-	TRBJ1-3	CASSDPGNTIYF	TGTGCCAGCTCAGACCCTGGAAACACCATATATTTT
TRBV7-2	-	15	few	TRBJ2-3	CASSLVFLSTDTQYF	TGTGCCAGCAGCTTAGTTTTCCTAAGCACAGATACGCAGTATTTT
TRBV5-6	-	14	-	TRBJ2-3	CASGPWILPDTQYF	TGTGCCAGCGGCCCCTGGATTTTACCAGATACGCAGTATTTT
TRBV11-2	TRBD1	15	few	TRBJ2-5	CASSPRQGEKETQYF	TGTGCCAGCAGCCCCCGACAGGGGGAAAAAGAGACCCAGTACTTC
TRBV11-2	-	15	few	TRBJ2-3	CASSLQITSTDTQYF	TGTGCCAGCAGCTTACAGATTACTAGCACAGATACGCAGTATTTT
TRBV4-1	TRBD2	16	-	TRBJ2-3	CASSWRLAGVTDTQYF	TGCGCCAGCAGCTGGCGACTAGCGGGGGTCACAGATACGCAGTATTTT
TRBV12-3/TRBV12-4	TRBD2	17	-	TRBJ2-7	CASSLWGLAGEPYEQYF	TGTGCCAGCAGTTTGTGGGGACTAGCGGGAGAACCCTACGAGCAGTACTTC
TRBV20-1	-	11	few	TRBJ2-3	CSARSRDTQYF	TGCAGTGCTAGGTCGAGAGATACGCAGTATTTT
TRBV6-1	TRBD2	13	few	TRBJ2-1	CASIGLGYNEQFF	TGTGCCAGCATCGGACTAGGATACAATGAGCAGTTCTTC
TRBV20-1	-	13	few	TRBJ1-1	CSAIQPLNTEAFF	TGCAGTGCTATTCAGCCATTAAACACTGAAGCTTTCTTT
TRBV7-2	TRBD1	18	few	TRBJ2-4	CASSFSGQGATNRNIQYF	TGTGCCAGCAGCTTTAGCGGCCAGGGGGCGACCAACAGAAACATTCAGTACTTC
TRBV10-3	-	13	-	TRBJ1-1	CAVGGGINTEAFF	TGTGCCGTAGGGGGGGGGATAAACACTGAAGCTTTCTTT
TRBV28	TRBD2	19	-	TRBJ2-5	CASSLYWREGLYTQETQYF	TGTGCCAGCAGTTTATATTGGCGGGAGGGCCTCTATACCCAAGAGACCCAGTACTTC
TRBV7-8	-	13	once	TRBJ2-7	CASSLVETYEQYF	TGTGCCAGCAGCTTGGTAGAAACCTACGAGCAGTACTTC
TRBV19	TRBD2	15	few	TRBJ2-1	CASSIVRERGNEQFF	TGTGCCAGTAGTATCGTGCGGGAGAGGGGCAATGAGCAGTTCTTC
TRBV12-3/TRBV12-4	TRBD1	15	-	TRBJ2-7	CASSPAGQGGGRQYF	TGTGCCAGCAGCCCCGCCGGACAGGGTGGAGGAAGGCAGTACTTC
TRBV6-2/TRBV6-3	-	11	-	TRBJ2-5	CASLDLETQYF	TGTGCCAGCCTCGATTTGGAGACCCAGTACTTC
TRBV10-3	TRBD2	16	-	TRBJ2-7	CAISAGLAGASYEQYF	TGTGCCATCAGTGCCGGACTAGCGGGGGCATCCTACGAGCAGTACTTC
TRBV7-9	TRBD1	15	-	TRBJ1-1	CASSLTGARNTEAFF	TGTGCCAGCAGCTTAACAGGGGCGAGGAACACTGAAGCTTTCTTT
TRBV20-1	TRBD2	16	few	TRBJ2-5	CSARDIKVLAGETQYF	TGCAGTGCTAGAGATATTAAGGTGCTAGCGGGAGAGACCCAGTACTTC
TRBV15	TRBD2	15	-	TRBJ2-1	CATSPRAAGVNEQFF	TGTGCCACCTCCCCGAGGGCCGCGGGGGTCAATGAGCAGTTCTTC
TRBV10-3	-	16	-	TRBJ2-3	CAISEFTTGSTDTQYF	TGTGCCATCAGTGAGTTCACGACAGGAAGCACAGATACGCAGTATTTT
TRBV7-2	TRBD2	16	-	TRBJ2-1	CASSPTLLAGGGRQFF	TGTGCCAGCAGCCCCACTCTACTAGCGGGAGGTGGACGGCAGTTCTTC
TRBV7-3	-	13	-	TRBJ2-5	CASSFGLSETQYF	TGTGCCAGCAGCTTCGGCCTTTCGGAGACCCAGTACTTC
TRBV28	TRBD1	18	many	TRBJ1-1	CASSSQTQRTGANTEAFF	TGTGCCAGCAGTTCCCAAACCCAACGGACAGGGGCGAACACTGAAGCTTTCTTT
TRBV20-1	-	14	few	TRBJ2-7	CSAREGSVNYEQYF	TGCAGTGCTAGAGAGGGTAGCGTCAATTACGAGCAGTACTTC
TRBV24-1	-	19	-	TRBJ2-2	CATSDADRAGASNTGELFF	TGTGCCACCAGTGACGCAGACAGAGCGGGTGCCTCGAACACCGGGGAGCTGTTTTTT
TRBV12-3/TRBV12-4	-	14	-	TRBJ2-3	CASRKDRPTDTQYF	TGTGCCAGCAGGAAAGACAGGCCCACAGATACGCAGTATTTT
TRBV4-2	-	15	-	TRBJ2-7	CASSQDKQASYEQYF	TGTGCCAGCAGCCAAGATAAGCAGGCTTCCTACGAGCAGTACTTC
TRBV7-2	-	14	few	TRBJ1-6	CASSFGQRATPLHF	TGTGCCAGCAGCTTTGGACAGAGGGCGACACCCCTCCACTTT
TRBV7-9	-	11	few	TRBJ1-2	CASNLNDGYTF	TGTGCCAGCAACCTCAACGACGGCTACACCTTC